This T cell receptor (beta chain) was retrieved from a study of CD8 T cells in ankylosing spondylitis. This clonotype was counted between two and nine times. TCRdb fed the 5' RACE reads into MiXCR, producing one record per CDR3 protein. The sample includes about 250,000 distinct CDR3 sequences, 8% to 11% of them seen just once. Germline V lookup: CDR1 SSHAT, CDR2 FNYEAQ (reference sequence). Trimming pared 2 bases from V and 5 bases from J, leaving 9 bases between. The CDR3 sequence is 13 residues long. Material: blood, either unsorted or a sorted T cell fraction (not recorded which). This TCR was recovered from a male donor with ankylosing spondylitis or in good health (not recorded which). The genes are TRBV7-7 and TRBJ2-5, with a weak D call TRBD1 (5 bases). This CDR3 reads CASSLQGYETQYF. The CDR3 DNA reads TGTGCCAGCAGCTTACAGGGTTACGAGACCCAGTACTTC.